This passage covers 21 T cell receptor beta chains from one sample sequenced in a study of a mutant IDH1 vaccine in newly diagnosed glioma (TCRdb year 2021). The library was produced with the immunoSEQ multiplex PCR assay. Not all clones reach the TCRdb copy of this immuneACCESS table, which keeps in-frame sequences only. Checked studies attribute under half of the gap to unresolved V genes and leave the rest unexplained. Counted in this sample were 15,000 to 20,000 clones; almost 80% of them appeared once. The ten largest account for less than 12% of the sample. The label giving this sample's time point can be read as: baseline, week 1 (first vaccination visit). Read against the paper, the sample's treatment or condition label means: pre-vaccination baseline after standard-of-care therapy. This sample comprised PBMCs, obtained from a glioma patient treated with radiotherapy, temozolomide or both. The receptors were sampled from a man in his forties with glioma.

The chain links TRBV7-8 to TRBJ2-7; 8 positions agree with TRBD1. Germline assignment: CDR1 SGHVS and CDR2 FQNEAQ. With 6 bases clipped from V and 6 bases from J, the junction kept 4 bases outside the gene matches. The CDR3 spans 12 residues. The chain's CDR3 is CASSVQGGEQYF. The CDR3 bases are TGTGCCAGCAGTGTACAGGGGGGCGAGCAGTACTTC. The variable domain in full, with the rest retrieved from reference TRBV7-8 and TRBJ2-7, is GAGVSQSPRYKVAKRGQDVALRCDPISGHVSLFWYQQALGQGPEFLTYFQNEAQLDKSGLPSDRFFAERPEGSVSTLKIQRTQQEDSAVYLCASSVQGGEQYFGPGTRLTVT.

J is TRBJ2-3 and V is TRBV7-2; 7 bases align to TRBD1. J gave up 1 base and V 5 bases, and 12 bases lay outside the gene matches. Germline V CDR1 and CDR2: SGHTA, FQGNSA. This CDR3 spans 17 amino acids. The CDR3, as DNA: TGTGCCAGCAGCCACCGTGCCAGGGGGTCTGGCACAGATACGCAGTATTTT. This encodes CASSHRARGSGTDTQYF. Full variable domain (rest looked up from reference TRBV7-2 and TRBJ2-3): GAGVSQSPSNKVTEKGKDVELRCDPISGHTALYWYRQSLGQGLEFLIYFQGNSAPDKSGLPSDRFSAERTGGSVSTLTIQRTQQEDSAVYLCASSHRARGSGTDTQYFGPGTRLTVL.

The chain is built from TRBV28 and TRBJ2-7; 14 bases are a match to TRBD2. In germline, CDR1 is MDHEN, CDR2 SYDVKM. This CDR3 region has 15 residues. The CDR3 here is CASSSGTSGSSEPYV. The CDR3 bases are TGTGCCAGCAGTTCAGGGACTAGCGGGAGCTCGGAGCCGTACGTC.

The chain combines TRBV11-3 with TRBJ2-3; 7 nucleotides match TRBD2. The germline CDR1 and CDR2 sequences are SGHNT and YENEEA. CDR3 size: 15 residues. Germline trimming cut 6 bases from V and 9 bases from J; bases unmatched to any gene: 15. The CDR3 sequence is CASSFPGTKWGTQYF. DNA of the CDR3: TGTGCCAGCAGTTTCCCCGGGACTAAGTGGGGAACGCAGTATTTT. The whole variable domain, remainder taken from reference TRBV11-3 and TRBJ2-3, is EAGVVQSPRYKIIEKKQPVAFWCNPISGHNTLYWYLQNLGQGPELLIRYENEEAVDDSQLPKDRFSAERLKGVDSTLKIQPAELGDSAVYLCASSFPGTKWGTQYFGPGTRLTVL.

The chain carries TRBV2 and TRBJ2-3; 10 positions match TRBD1. Unmatched junction bases numbered 8, after V lost 1 base and J lost 4 bases. This CDR3 has 17 amino acids. CDR1 and CDR2 (germline): SNHLY, FYNNEI. The CDR3 is CASSEDGRDRGSDTQYF. The CDR3 DNA follows: TGTGCCAGCAGTGAAGACGGCCGGGACAGGGGTTCAGATACGCAGTATTTT.

The V gene is TRBV9, the J gene TRBJ2-1, with unresolved D. The CDR3 has 15 amino acids. V shed 0 bases and J shed 6 bases, with 13 bases lying between them. Germline CDR1 and CDR2: SGDLS and YYNGEE. CDR3 region: CASSVEPRNFNEQFF. CDR3 nucleotide sequence: TGTGCCAGCAGCGTAGAACCCCGGAACTTCAATGAGCAGTTCTTC.

The chain recombines TRBV19 with TRBJ2-1, with D perhaps matching TRBD2 (6 bases). Between the trimmed V and J ends, which lost 4 bases and 10 bases, there was a span of 20 bases. This CDR3 is built from 15 residues. The germline V gene has CDR1 LNHDA and CDR2 SQIVND (reference sequence). CDR3 bases: TGTGCCAGTAGTAGCATAAGTAGCGGTCCGGAGGAGCAGTTCTTC. Its protein is CASSSISSGPEEQFF. Full variable domain (rest looked up from reference TRBV19 and TRBJ2-1): DGGITQSPKYLFRKEGQNVTLSCEQNLNHDAMYWYRQDPGQGLRLIYYSQIVNDFQKGDIAEGYSVSREKKESFPLTVTSAQKNPTAFYLCASSSISSGPEEQFFGPGTRLTVL.

The rearrangement links TRBV5-8 to TRBJ2-2; 7 bases match TRBD1. This CDR3 comprises 15 residues. V lost 5 bases, J lost 1 base, and 5 bases stayed unmatched. CDR1 SGHTS and CDR2 YDEGEE come from the germline V gene. The CDR3 nucleotides are TGTGCCAGCAGAAGAACAGGGGTGAACACCGGGGAGCTGTTTTTT. Encoded protein: CASRRTGVNTGELFF.

This clone rates as medium-sized. The rearrangement joins TRBV7-2 to TRBJ2-1; 7 bases line up with TRBD2. Germline values: CDR1 SGHTA, CDR2 FQGNSA. Trimming cost V 5 bases and J 7 bases; bases outside gene matches: 14. This CDR3 has 16 residues. The CDR3 sequence is CASSPRRGGSGNEQFF. The CDR3 nucleotides are TGTGCCAGCAGCCCCCGTCGGGGCGGGAGTGGGAATGAGCAGTTCTTC.

The gene calls are TRBV19 and TRBJ1-1, with D hard to call. Trimming stripped 5 bases from V and 4 bases from J, with 11 bases between. The CDR3 consists of 13 residues. CDR1 and CDR2 (germline): LNHDA, SQIVND (reference sequence). CDR3 amino acids: CASSGEVVTEAFF. In DNA, the CDR3 is TGTGCCAGTAGTGGGGAGGTTGTCACTGAAGCTTTCTTT. Looking up the rest from reference TRBV19 and TRBJ1-1 gives the full variable domain: DGGITQSPKYLFRKEGQNVTLSCEQNLNHDAMYWYRQDPGQGLRLIYYSQIVNDFQKGDIAEGYSVSREKKESFPLTVTSAQKNPTAFYLCASSGEVVTEAFFGQGTRLTVV.

V usage is TRBV6-1 and J usage is TRBJ2-7; 11 nucleotides match TRBD2. V was pared by 6 bases and J by 1 base, with 2 bases of the junction left unmatched. This CDR3 comprises 14 residues. Germline loops: CDR1 MNHNS, CDR2 SASEGT. The CDR3 region is CASSLAGGSYEQYF. As DNA, the CDR3 is TGTGCCAGCAGCTTAGCGGGAGGGTCCTACGAGCAGTACTTC.

This chain connects TRBV6-5 to TRBJ2-7; D gene uncertain. The CDR3 contains 13 residues. The germline V gene has CDR1 MNHEY and CDR2 SVGAGI. V lost 6 bases, J lost 0 bases, and 9 bases lay in between. DNA for the CDR3: TGTGCCAGCAGCCCCAGCCGCTCCTACGAGCAGTACTTC. Translated, it gives CASSPSRSYEQYF.

This clone has only a few counts. V usage is TRBV10-2 and J usage is TRBJ2-5, with TRBD2 identical over 12 bases. V lost 7 bases, J lost 3 bases, and 6 bases stayed unmatched. The CDR3 length is 15 residues. Germline V gene data show CDR1 as WSHSY and CDR2 as SAAADI. The CDR3 DNA is TGCGCCAGCAAAAGGACTAGCGGGGATAAAGAGACCCAGTACTTC. This encodes CASKRTSGDKETQYF.

The CDR3: CASRPRPGQGPGANVLTF. The CDR3 DNA is TGTGCCAGCAGGCCCAGACCGGGACAGGGACCTGGGGCCAACGTCCTGACTTTC. This chain connects TRBV27 to TRBJ2-6; 9 bases align to TRBD1. The CDR3 runs 18 residues. The V segment lost 6 bases and the J segment 2 bases; nucleotides outside the gene matches: 11. CDR1 and CDR2 from the germline V gene are MNHEY and SMNVEV (reference sequence).

V is TRBV5-3 and J is TRBJ2-7, with D possibly matching TRBD2 (5 bases). TRBV5-3 counts as an open reading frame of uncertain function. Trimming removed 0 bases from V and 6 bases from J, with 7 bases in between. This CDR3 is 12 amino acids long. DNA for the CDR3: TGTGCCAGAAGCTTGGTGAGGGCCGAGCAGTACTTC. Protein product: CARSLVRAEQYF.

The CDR3 sequence is CASSLIGTSGTEAFF. The CDR3 DNA reads TGTGCCAGCAGTTTAATCGGGACCTCGGGCACTGAAGCTTTCTTT. The chain has TRBV27 and TRBJ1-1; tentatively, D is TRBD1 (5 bases). CDR1 MNHEY and CDR2 SMNVEV come from the germline V gene (reference sequence). V was shortened by 2 bases and J by 4 bases, with 14 bases between the two germline ends. This CDR3 is 15 amino acids long.

The chain has TRBV4-3 and TRBJ2-5, with D maybe TRBD1 (5 bases). The V gene's germline CDR1 is LGHNA and CDR2 YSLEER. The CDR3 is 13 residues long. V lost 4 bases to trimming and J lost 0 bases, with 6 bases between them. The CDR3 is CASSRQYQETQYF. The CDR3 region has the DNA TGCGCCAGCAGCCGACAGTACCAAGAGACCCAGTACTTC.

This clone was counted between two and nine times. The chain uses TRBV6-4 and TRBJ2-3; the match to TRBD2 covers 10 bases. Trimming cost V 3 bases and J 4 bases; bases outside gene matches: 7. CDR1 and CDR2 (germline): MRHNA, SNTAGT. The CDR3 length is 16 residues. CDR3 nucleotide sequence: TGTGCCAGCAGTGATTCTAGCGGGAGTGGGGCAGATACGCAGTATTTT. Amino acids: CASSDSSGSGADTQYF.

The CDR3 DNA reads TGCGCCAGCAGCTTGGCCGCGGAGGGCTTGAGGGCCGGGGAGCTGTTTTTT. It codes for CASSLAAEGLRAGELFF. V and J are TRBV5-1 and TRBJ2-2, with a weak D call TRBD2 (6 bases). The ends were cut back, 0 bases at V and 6 bases at J, with 18 bases in the middle. Germline V gives CDR1 SGHRS, CDR2 YFSETQ. The CDR3 totals 17 residues.

This clone was counted only a few times. The J gene is TRBJ2-5, the V gene TRBV7-8, with 9 bases lining up with TRBD1. Germline V gene data show CDR1 as SGHVS and CDR2 as FQNEAQ. V trimming: 5 bases; J trimming: 1 base; junction bases outside the gene matches: 2. The length of the CDR3 is 14 residues. The CDR3 coding sequence is TGTGCCAGCAGCCAGACAGGGGGCCAAGAGACCCAGTACTTC. It specifies CASSQTGGQETQYF.

The CDR3 spells CASSYEGKGDTQYF. CDR3 DNA: TGTGCCAGCAGCTACGAGGGAAAAGGAGATACGCAGTATTTT. V is TRBV7-9 and J is TRBJ2-3; TRBD2 might be the D (5 bases). Trimming pared 4 bases from V and 5 bases from J, leaving 13 bases between. This CDR3 spans 14 amino acids. From germline, CDR1 is SEHNR and CDR2 FQNEAQ (reference sequence). Full variable domain (remainder filled in from reference TRBV7-9 and TRBJ2-3): DTGVSQNPRHKITKRGQNVTFRCDPISEHNRLYWYRQTLGQGPEFLTYFQNEAQLEKSRLLSDRFSAERPKGSFSTLEIQRTEQGDSAMYLCASSYEGKGDTQYFGPGTRLTVL.